The 5 T cell receptor beta chains below were found in one sample sequenced in a study of post-analysis software for immune sequencing data. Study-level findings and limits: Patients used about 5 TRBV segments, including TRBV5-6, TRBV5-1 and TRBV20-1, more often than controls.

Carried by the TCR beta cDNA libraries were unique molecular identifiers. TCRdb recomputed calls from the PCR reads with MiXCR, one row per CDR3 protein. Found here are a few hundred thousand distinct CDR3 sequences, around a third of them singletons; the top ten hold under 15%. No antigen is known for these receptors. Sequences were obtained from blood. Receptors originate from a girl between 5 and 17 years old with multiple sclerosis.

This clonotype was seen a handful of times. V and J are TRBV20-1 and TRBJ2-5; D possibly corresponds to TRBD2 (7 bases). Germline V gene data show CDR1 as DFQATT and CDR2 as SNEGSKA (reference sequence). With 6 bases removed from V and 2 bases from J, the gap between germline ends came to 19 bases. The CDR3 runs to 15 residues. The CDR3 DNA reads TGCAGTGCCCTGTCTGGCGGGGGCCCTCAAGAGACCCAGTACTTC. It encodes CSALSGGGPQETQYF.

The gene calls are TRBV18 and TRBJ2-5; D is uncertain. The DNA end is more similar to TRBJ2-7, so the J call may be wrong. Germline V gene data show CDR1 as KGHSH and CDR2 as LQKENI. The CDR3 contains 11 residues. This CDR3 is CATTEDGEQYF. CDR3 nucleotide sequence: TGTGCCACAACCGAGGACGGCGAGCAGTACTTC.

This chain connects TRBV3-1 to TRBJ2-3, with no clear D. CDR1 and CDR2 from the germline V gene are LGHDT and YNNKEL (reference sequence). CDR3 length equals 16 residues. V gave up 4 bases and J gave up 8 bases, with 22 bases separating them. The CDR3 sequence: CASSPRPEAPGSTQYF. The CDR3 DNA follows: TGTGCCAGCAGCCCCCGGCCCGAAGCACCTGGAAGTACGCAGTATTTT.

This clonotype occurred once. The junction departs from the called germline gene at one end, perhaps through a read error. V gene TRBV5-1 combines with J gene TRBJ2-1; the D is unclear. Germline CDR1 and CDR2: SGHRS and YFSETQ. CDR3 size: 14 residues. Here the CDR3 DNA reads TGCGCCAGCGGCTTGGAACACAGCCACAATGAGCAGTTCTTC. Translated: CASGLEHSHNEQFF.

The chain links TRBV7-3 to TRBJ2-2; 10 bases agree with TRBD1. The CDR3 loop spans 18 amino acids. Germline assignment: CDR1 SGHTA and CDR2 FQGTGA. Unmatched junction bases numbered 5, after V lost 1 base and J lost 0 bases. The CDR3 sequence: CASSLIPGQGANTGELFF. DNA of the CDR3: TGTGCCAGCAGCTTAATCCCCGGACAGGGGGCGAACACCGGGGAGCTGTTTTTT.